Presented here are 6 T cell receptor beta chains from one specimen sequenced in a study of T cells in Graves' hyperthyroidism and ophthalmopathy. Authors of the study amplified TCR beta CDR3 regions from RNA transcripts. A set of HTBI primers served as the primers for a first-round RT-PCR of the TCR CDR3. TCRdb itself ran the multiplex PCR reads through MiXCR, one entry per CDR3 protein. The sample shows 400,000 or so distinct CDR3 sequences, 15% of them seen only once. Sample: blood. Receptor source: an older woman with Graves' ophthalmopathy.

The chain employs TRBV25-1 and TRBJ2-7, with D maybe TRBD2 (5 bases). V dropped 2 bases and J dropped 7 bases, with 18 bases sitting between them. CDR1 is MGHDK and CDR2 is SYGVNS in the germline V gene. CDR3 size: 15 residues. The CDR3 region has the DNA TGTGCCAGCAGTGAAGGGATAGCGCCGGCCTGGGAGCAGTACTTC. Its translation: CASSEGIAPAWEQYF.

This clonotype was found many times. The chain has TRBV5-1 and TRBJ1-2, with D unclear. Germline V CDR1 and CDR2: SGHRS, YFSETQ. The CDR3 consists of 13 residues. The ends were cut back, 3 bases at V and 4 bases at J, with 10 bases in the middle. Here the CDR3 reads CASSSATVYGYTF. The CDR3, as DNA: TGCGCCAGCAGCTCGGCGACGGTCTATGGCTACACCTTC.

The sample holds many counts of this clonotype. The CDR3 DNA is TGTGCGACAAAGGATCCACACGGGGACCCGTTCAGTAACTATGGCTACACCTTC. It yields the protein CATKDPHGDPFSNYGYTF. The V call is TRBV6-1, the J call TRBJ1-2; tentatively, D is TRBD1 (5 bases). The CDR3 has 18 amino acids. The V gene's germline CDR1 is MNHNS and CDR2 SASEGT.

There are a few counts of this clonotype. The chain employs TRBV30 and TRBJ2-7; D unclear. The V end lost 2 bases, the J end lost 5 bases, and 19 bases lay between the germline ends. CDR3 length: 15 amino acids. Germline loops: CDR1 GTSNPN, CDR2 SVGIG (reference sequence). For the CDR3, the DNA is TGTGCCTGGAGTTTGGGTGGGCCCCGGACCCACGAGCAGTACTTC. Amino acids: CAWSLGGPRTHEQYF.

This clonotype has more than one count but fewer than ten. This chain connects TRBV6-2 or TRBV6-3 to TRBJ1-4; 7 nucleotides align to TRBD1. With 4 bases clipped from V and 8 bases from J, the junction kept 13 bases outside the gene matches. Germline CDR1 and CDR2: MNHEY and SVGEGT. The CDR3 has 16 amino acids. The CDR3, as DNA: TGTGCCAGCAGTTCCCCGCCGGGAGGGGGCAGGGAAAAACTGTTTTTT. Translating it yields CASSSPPGGGREKLFF.

Remarks on this clonotype: A much larger clone differs by one base, so this may be a read error. The chain has TRBV9 and TRBJ1-3, with TRBD1 as a possible D gene (5 bases). The length of the CDR3 is 17 residues. V lost 3 bases, J lost 3 bases, and 19 bases lay in between. Germline values: CDR1 SGDLS, CDR2 YYNGEE. CDR3 nucleotides: TGTGCCAGCAGCGCGGAACGTGGGGCCCTCTTTGGAAACACCATATATTTT. This gives the protein CASSAERGALFGNTIYF.